One and the same sample provided the 18 T cell receptor beta chains below, sequenced in a study of T cell clonality in common variable immunodeficiency. These receptors' targets are unknown. Whole-study results and caveats: Fewer deletions and N-nucleotide insertions were reportedly seen in common variable immunodeficiency TCR beta sequences.

Profiled with immunoSEQ multiplex PCR; TCRdb holds only in-frame clones, not every one. This sample carries about 35,000 clones, none of them present only once. The source material was peripheral blood mononuclear cells. Source of these receptors: a human donor with common variable immunodeficiency.

This clone was seen at least ten times. The sequence runs out 3 residues before the end of the CDR3; the remainder is reconstructed from the germline J gene. The gene calls are TRBV30 and TRBJ2-6; weak D call: TRBD1 (5 bases). This CDR3 comprises 16 residues. Looked up from germline, CDR1 is GTSNPN and CDR2 is SVGIG (reference sequence). Trimming took off 2 bases at V and 2 bases at J, with 13 bases between the two ends. The CDR3 loop is CAWSKSVGAGANVLTF. The DNA read from the CDR3 is TGTGCCTGGAGTAAAAGTGTAGGGGCTGGGGCCAACGTC.

This clone was counted at least ten times. With the read ending 3 residues before the CDR3 end, the germline J gene is used to fill in that end. The rearrangement joins TRBV19 to TRBJ1-5; 10 nucleotides agree with TRBD1. CDR3 size: 15 residues. Germline V gene data show CDR1 as LNHDA and CDR2 as SQIVND (reference sequence). Trimming cost V 4 bases and J 3 bases; bases outside gene matches: 3. The chain's CDR3 is CASSTGQGYNQPQHF. Partial CDR3 DNA: TGTGCCAGTAGTACGGGACAGGGGTACAATCAGCCC.

This clone was observed a few times. The CDR3 goes on 3 residues after the read ends, and that part is filled in from the germline J gene. V usage is TRBV6-1 and J usage is TRBJ1-6; no reliable D call. CDR1 is MNHNS, CDR2 SASEGT, per germline. This CDR3 spans 12 amino acids. The sequenced part of the CDR3 DNA is TGTGCCAGCAGTGAAGCAGGGTTGGCC. Translating it yields CASSEAGLA. The CDR3 in its entirety is CASSEAGLALHF.

A few counts support this clone. Read coverage stops 3 residues before the CDR3 terminus; the germline J gene supplies the remainder. V gene TRBV19 combines with J gene TRBJ1-4; unclear D gene. Germline values: CDR1 LNHDA, CDR2 SQIVND (reference sequence). V was cut by 2 bases and J by 4 bases, with 11 bases left in between. The CDR3 covers 15 residues. The CDR3 spells CASSIYGRSNEKLFF. The DNA read from the CDR3 is TGTGCCAGTAGTATATACGGCAGGAGTAATGAAAAA.

In its sample, this clone was seen a few times. The read halts 3 residues ahead of the CDR3 end, with the missing end drawn from the germline J gene. V is TRBV19 and J is TRBJ1-5, with 9 positions matching TRBD1. The CDR3 length is 16 residues. In germline, CDR1 is LNHDA, CDR2 SQIVND (reference sequence). J was trimmed by 4 bases and V by 1 base; bases with no gene match: 5. The CDR3 is CASSIGTGTGNQPQHF. CDR3 bases read: TGTGCCAGTAGTATAGGGACCGGGACAGGGAATCAGCCC.

The sample holds many counts of this clone. With the read ending 3 residues before the CDR3 end, the germline J gene is used to fill in that end. The chain recombines TRBV20-1 with TRBJ1-1; 10 bases are shared with TRBD1. The CDR3 spans 13 residues. CDR1 DFQATT and CDR2 SNEGSKA come from the germline V gene (reference sequence). V gave up 6 bases and J gave up 3 bases; unmatched junction bases: 4. The CDR3 here is CSAPGQGYTEAFF. CDR3 DNA (partial): TGCAGTGCCCCGGGACAGGGGTACACTGAA.

This clone came up many times. The read is 3 residues too short to cover the CDR3 end, so that end is filled in from the germline J gene. The chain uses TRBV14 and TRBJ2-5; TRBD2 matches at 12 bases. The V segment lost 4 bases and the J segment 2 bases; nucleotides outside the gene matches: 5. The CDR3 runs to 16 residues. Germline CDR1 reads SGHDN; CDR2 reads FVKESK. CDR3 sequence reads: CASSLLAGGFQETQYF. CDR3 DNA, as far as it was read: TGTGCCAGCAGCCTACTAGCGGGGGGATTTCAAGAGACC.

The table lists this clone with many counts. The read falls 3 residues short of the CDR3 end, and the missing part is taken from the germline J gene. This chain uses TRBV18 with TRBJ1-1; unclear D gene. Between the trimmed V and J ends, which lost 4 bases and 6 bases, there was a span of 6 bases. The CDR3 length is 11 residues. CDR1 is KGHSH, CDR2 LQKENI, per germline. This CDR3 reads CASSQGAEAFF. Incomplete CDR3 DNA: TGTGCCAGCTCACAGGGTGCTGAA.

Of note for this clone: The read ends 3 residues before the CDR3 terminus; that terminus is restored from the germline J gene. The chain joins TRBV7-2 to TRBJ1-6; D may be TRBD1 (5 bases). Germline CDR1 and CDR2: SGHTA and FQGNSA. Trimming stripped 5 bases from V and 4 bases from J, with 12 bases between. The CDR3 covers 15 residues. The part of the CDR3 DNA that was read is TGTGCCAGCAGCGATGACAGAGATTATAATTCACCC. This encodes CASSDDRDYNSP. The full CDR3 is CASSDDRDYNSPLHF.

Ten or more counts support this clone. The read ends 3 residues shy of where the CDR3 ends; the end is completed using the germline J gene. This chain connects TRBV18 to TRBJ2-3; 9 bases align to TRBD1. Germline V gene sequence: CDR1 KGHSH, CDR2 LQKENI. The CDR3 has 15 residues. Losses at the gene ends were 2 bases for V and 2 bases for J; bases not matched to a gene: 2. Partial CDR3 DNA: TGTGCCAGCTCACCATGGGACAGGGACACAGATACG. This translates into CASSPWDRDTDT. The whole CDR3 sequence is CASSPWDRDTDTQYF.

Points on this clone: Coverage ceases 3 residues before the CDR3 finishes, and the germline J gene fills in the end. The chain is built from TRBV7-9 and TRBJ1-2, with D perhaps TRBD1 (6 bases). The CDR3 spans 14 residues. Germline V CDR1 and CDR2: SEHNR, FQNEAQ (reference sequence). This CDR3 reads CASSVRDIQRGYTF. The sequenced CDR3 bases are TGTGCCAGCTCCGTCCGGGACATCCAAAGGGGC.

In its sample, this clone was seen many times. The observed sequence ends 3 residues before the CDR3 terminus, with the missing tail filled in from the germline J gene. V and J are TRBV5-1 and TRBJ1-1; D perhaps matches TRBD1 (6 bases). The V gene's germline CDR1 is SGHRS and CDR2 YFSETQ. Deletions cut 2 bases from V and 1 base from J, with 6 bases between. The CDR3 is 13 residues long. The CDR3 sequence is CASSLQGNTEAFF. The part of the CDR3 DNA that was read is TGCGCCAGCAGCTTACAGGGGAACACTGAA.

Comments on this clone: Sequence at one end of the junction differs from germline and may be a read error. The read comes to an end 3 residues before the CDR3 does, leaving the germline J gene to fill in the end. V and J are TRBV7-9 and TRBJ2-2; either TRBD1 or TRBD2 may fit D (6 bases each). CDR1 and CDR2 (germline): SEHNR, FQNEAQ (reference sequence). This CDR3 spans 13 amino acids. This chain's CDR3 is CSSAGGGTGELFF. CDR3 DNA (partial): TGTTCCAGCGCAGGAGGGGGCACCGGGGAG.

Turning to this clone: The read ends 3 residues before the CDR3 terminus; that terminus is restored from the germline J gene. The gene calls are TRBV7-3 and TRBJ2-3, with 7 bases lining up with TRBD2. Trimming at V came to 5 bases and at J to 1 base, leaving 6 bases not matched to a gene. CDR3 size: 15 residues. Germline V lookup: CDR1 SGHTA, CDR2 FQGTGA. The chain's CDR3 is CASSLTSRGTDTQYF. The sequenced part of the CDR3 DNA is TGTGCCAGCAGCCTGACTAGCAGGGGCACAGATACG.

This clone was detected ten times or more. The chain's CDR3 is CASSSSQGVSGANVLTF. The covered CDR3 bases are TGCGCCAGCAGCTCCAGTCAGGGGGTCTCCGGGGCCAACGTC. The chain employs TRBV5-1 and TRBJ2-6, with 7 bases aligning to TRBD1. The read gets to within 3 residues of the CDR3 end, and the germline J gene fills in the rest. Looked up from germline, CDR1 is SGHRS and CDR2 is YFSETQ. The trim removed 3 bases at V and 4 bases at J, leaving 10 bases unmatched. This CDR3 region has 17 residues.

As concerns this clone: The read gets to within 3 residues of the CDR3 end, and the germline J gene fills in the rest. The chain has TRBV6-1 and TRBJ1-1; TRBD1 matches 7 bases. Germline values: CDR1 MNHNS, CDR2 SASEGT. The CDR3 runs to 16 residues. V lost 1 base, J lost 1 base, and 6 bases stayed unmatched. The CDR3 sequence: CASSEEAGGGNTEAFF. The sequenced CDR3 bases are TGTGCCAGCAGTGAAGAGGCAGGGGGAGGGAACACTGAA.

This clone was seen many times. The CDR3 bases that were read are TGTGCCTGGAGTGTAGGGGGGGTAGCGGGGAAGGCGCAAGAGACC. Translation: CAWSVGGVAGKAQET. The entire CDR3 protein is CAWSVGGVAGKAQETQYF. The chain links TRBV30 to TRBJ2-5, with TRBD2 identical over 8 bases. The CDR3 goes on 3 residues after the read ends, and that part is filled in from the germline J gene. CDR1 and CDR2 (germline): GTSNPN, SVGIG (reference sequence). The CDR3 spans 18 residues. The trim removed 0 bases at V and 2 bases at J, leaving 14 bases unmatched.

This clone is labeled as medium-sized. The CDR3 region is CALGEGYSNQPQHF. The sequenced CDR3 bases are TGTGCCTTGGGTGAGGGGTATAGCAATCAGCCC. The V call is TRBV7-9, the J call TRBJ1-5; D may be TRBD1 (5 bases). The read comes to an end 3 residues before the CDR3 does, leaving the germline J gene to fill in the end. The ends were cut back, 11 bases at V and 0 bases at J, with 14 bases in the middle. The CDR3 has 14 residues. CDR1 and CDR2 (germline): SEHNR, FQNEAQ (reference sequence). The complete variable domain, with remaining parts taken from reference TRBV7-9 and TRBJ1-5, reads DTGVSQNPRHKITKRGQNVTFRCDPISEHNRLYWYRQTLGQGPEFLTYFQNEAQLEKSRLLSDRFSAERPKGSFSTLEIQRTEQGDSAMYLCALGEGYSNQPQHFGDGTRLSIL.